The source of this T cell receptor beta chain is a study of blood T cell repertoires in COVID-19. Germline CDR1 reads LGHNT; CDR2 reads FRNRAP. CDR3 size: 21 residues. Trimming pared 0 bases from V and 1 base from J, leaving 25 bases between. TCRdb's table, derived via immunoSEQ multiplex PCR, lists solely in-frame clones and lacks some. This table holds 50,000 to 75,000 clones, roughly 87% found once. This receptor was identified in a man older than 75 in a cohort sampled during active COVID-19. V and J are TRBV12-5 and TRBJ2-1; D is possibly TRBD2 (9 bases). Input material: peripheral blood. The CDR3 here is CASGLVWGTGVTSGSYNEQFF. DNA for the CDR3: TGTGCTAGTGGTTTGGTATGGGGGACAGGAGTCACTAGCGGGTCCTACAATGAGCAGTTCTTC.